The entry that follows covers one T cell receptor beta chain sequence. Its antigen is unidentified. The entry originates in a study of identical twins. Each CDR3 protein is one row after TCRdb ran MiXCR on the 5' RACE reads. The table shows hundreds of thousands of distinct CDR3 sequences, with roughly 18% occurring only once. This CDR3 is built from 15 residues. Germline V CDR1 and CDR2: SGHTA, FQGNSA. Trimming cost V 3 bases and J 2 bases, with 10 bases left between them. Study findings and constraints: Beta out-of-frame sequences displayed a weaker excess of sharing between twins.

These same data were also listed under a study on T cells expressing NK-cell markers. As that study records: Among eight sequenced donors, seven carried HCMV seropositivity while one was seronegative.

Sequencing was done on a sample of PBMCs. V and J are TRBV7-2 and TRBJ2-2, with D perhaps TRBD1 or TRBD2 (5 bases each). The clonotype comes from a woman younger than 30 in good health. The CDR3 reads CASSFRGSNTGELFF. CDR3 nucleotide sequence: TGTGCCAGCAGCTTCCGGGGCTCAAACACCGGGGAGCTGTTTTTT.